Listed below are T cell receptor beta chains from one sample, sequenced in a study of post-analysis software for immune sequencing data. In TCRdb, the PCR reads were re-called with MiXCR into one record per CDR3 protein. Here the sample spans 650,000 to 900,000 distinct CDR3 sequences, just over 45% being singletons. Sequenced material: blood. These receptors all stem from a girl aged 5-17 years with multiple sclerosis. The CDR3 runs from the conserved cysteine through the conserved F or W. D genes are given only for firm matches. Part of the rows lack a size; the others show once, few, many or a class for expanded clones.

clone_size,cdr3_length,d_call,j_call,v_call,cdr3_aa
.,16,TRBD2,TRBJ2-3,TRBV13,CASSSLGAGVLDTQYF
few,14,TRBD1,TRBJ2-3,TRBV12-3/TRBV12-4,CASSRDSLTDTQYF
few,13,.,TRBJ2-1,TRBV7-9,CASSPGVVDEQFF
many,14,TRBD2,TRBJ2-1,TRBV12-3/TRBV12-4,CASRWGGSYNEQFF
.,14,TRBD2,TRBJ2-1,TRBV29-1,CSVEPAGDYNEQFF
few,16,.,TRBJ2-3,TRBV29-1,CSVDSGHKEGTDTQYF
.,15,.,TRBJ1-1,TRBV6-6,CASSYERGVNTEAFF
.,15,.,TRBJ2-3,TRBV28,CASSSLTRSADTQYF
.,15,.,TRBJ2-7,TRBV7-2,CASSLEARSSYEQYF
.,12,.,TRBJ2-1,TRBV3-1,CASSRSSNEQFF
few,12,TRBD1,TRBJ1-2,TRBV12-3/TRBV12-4,CATGQGVIGYTF
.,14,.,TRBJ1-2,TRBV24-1,CATSDLTRGYGYTF
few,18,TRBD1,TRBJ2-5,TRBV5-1,CASSYYQGQGRYQETQYF
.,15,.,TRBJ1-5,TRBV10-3,CAHMWRQISNQPQHF
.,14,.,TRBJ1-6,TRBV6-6,CASSYREGSSPLHF